The rows below give T cell receptor beta chains drawn from one sample of a study of cytomegalovirus exposure and HLA in healthy donors. Generated by immunoSEQ multiplex PCR, the TCRdb table keeps only in-frame clones and is missing some. The data contain 180,000 or so clones, more than 75% of them singletons. The sequenced sample consisted of PBMCs. These receptors all stem from a man in his forties or fifties in good health and CMV-seronegative. The CDR3 runs from the conserved cysteine through the conserved F or W. The order of the fields is J gene, V gene, CDR3 length, D gene, clone size, CDR3 protein, CDR3 DNA. A D gene is named only where the DNA matches it firmly. Size tells how often a clone was seen (once, few, many) or the class of an expanded clone, and some rows leave it out.

TRBJ2-7,TRBV30,14,TRBD2,once,CACPGTSGSYEQYF,TGTGCCTGCCCGGGGACTAGCGGGAGCTACGAGCAGTACTTC
TRBJ2-2,TRBV6-5,14,.,.,CASSSPGRGGELFF,TGTGCCAGCAGTTCCCCGGGAAGAGGCGGGGAGCTGTTTTTT
TRBJ2-2,TRBV7-7,16,TRBD1,.,CASSPRGRGKGGELFF,TGTGCTAGCAGCCCGAGGGGCAGGGGGAAAGGCGGGGAGCTGTTTTTT
TRBJ2-1,TRBV30,12,TRBD2,.,CAWDGGEGPLLF,TGTGCCTGGGATGGGGGGGAGGGCCCTCTTCTCTTC
TRBJ1-5,TRBV6-5,15,TRBD1,.,CASSSRTGKEVPQHF,TGTGCCAGCAGTTCGCGGACAGGGAAAGAGGTGCCCCAGCATTTT
TRBJ2-7,TRBV19,15,.,.,CASTRDASGDYEQYF,TGTGCCAGTACCCGTGACGCCTCCGGAGACTACGAGCAGTACTTC
TRBJ1-2,TRBV9,14,.,.,CASTAGVVVSGYTF,TGTGCCAGCACCGCCGGTGTTGTAGTAAGCGGCTACACCTTC
TRBJ2-5,TRBV7-2,14,.,.,CASSLGSTGETQYF,TGTGCCAGCAGCTTAGGGTCCACCGGGGAGACCCAGTACTTC
TRBJ1-1,TRBV7-9,13,.,.,CASSFLVNTEAFF,TGTGCCAGCAGCTTCCTTGTGAACACTGAAGCTTTCTTT
TRBJ2-3,TRBV5-1,15,.,.,CASSLAGFSTDTQYF,TGCGCCAGCAGCTTGGCCGGGTTTAGCACAGATACGCAGTATTTT
TRBJ2-3,TRBV7-8,13,.,.,CASSPSSVNTQYF,TGTGCCAGCAGCCCCTCTAGCGTGAATACGCAGTATTTT
TRBJ1-2,TRBV7-8,12,.,.,CASSFPGYGYTF,TGTGCCAGCAGCTTCCCCGGCTATGGCTACACCTTC
TRBJ1-2,TRBV11-2,17,TRBD1,.,CASSSIRDRGRRYGYTF,TGTGCCAGCAGCTCGATCAGGGACAGGGGGCGCCGCTATGGCTACACCTTC
TRBJ2-1,TRBV5-4,15,TRBD2,few,CASSPGLAANNEQFF,TGTGCCAGCAGCCCGGGACTAGCGGCAAACAATGAGCAGTTCTTC
TRBJ1-1,TRBV19,13,.,.,CASRIDRNTEAFF,TGTGCCAGCCGGATTGACAGGAACACTGAAGCTTTCTTT
TRBJ1-2,TRBV9,15,TRBD1,.,CASSPRQGPTIGYTF,TGTGCCAGCAGCCCTCGACAGGGACCCACGATTGGCTACACCTTC
TRBJ1-5,TRBV30,13,.,.,CAWSEQSNQPQHF,TGTGCCTGGAGTGAACAGAGTAATCAGCCCCAGCATTTT
TRBJ1-1,TRBV19,14,.,.,CASSTQTPNTEAFF,TGTGCCAGTAGTACCCAGACACCGAACACTGAAGCTTTCTTT
TRBJ2-5,TRBV29-1,14,TRBD1,.,CSSPMTGEGLAQYF,TGCAGCTCCCCCATGACAGGGGAAGGGCTTGCCCAGTACTTC
TRBJ1-2,TRBV4-1,16,TRBD1,.,CASSQAHGQGGYGYTF,TGCGCCAGCAGCCAAGCTCACGGACAGGGAGGATATGGCTACACCTTC